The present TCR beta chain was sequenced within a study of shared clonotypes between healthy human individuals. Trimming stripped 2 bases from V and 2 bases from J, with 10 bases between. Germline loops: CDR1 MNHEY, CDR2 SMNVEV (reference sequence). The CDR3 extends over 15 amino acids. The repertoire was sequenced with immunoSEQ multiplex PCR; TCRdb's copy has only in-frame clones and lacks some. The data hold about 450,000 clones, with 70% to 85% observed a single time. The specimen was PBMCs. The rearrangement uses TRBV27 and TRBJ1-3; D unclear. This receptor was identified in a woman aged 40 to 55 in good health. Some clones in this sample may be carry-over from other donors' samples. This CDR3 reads CASSLNHQPGNTIYF. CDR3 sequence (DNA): TGTGCCAGCAGTTTAAATCACCAGCCTGGAAACACCATATATTTT.